A selection of T cell receptor beta chains follows, all from one sample in a study of T cells and copy number aberrations in small-cell lung cancer. The assay was immunoSEQ multiplex PCR, and TCRdb's table has in-frame clones only and misses some. Of roughly 460 clones in the sample, about 88% are singletons; the top ten hold about 3.3%. The sample comprised tumor tissue. The receptors here all came from a man in his sixties with small cell lung cancer. Each CDR3 is given with its conserved first and last residue. Fields, in order: D gene, V gene, clone size, J gene, CDR3 DNA, CDR3 protein. D genes are given only for firm matches. The size entry is marked missing in some rows and otherwise reads once, few, many or a size class.

>TRBD1|TRBV29-1|few|TRBJ1-3
TGCAGCGTTCAGGGGGAGTACGGAAACACCATATATTTT
CSVQGEYGNTIYF
>NA|TRBV11-2|few|TRBJ2-7
TGTGCCAGCAGCACCCACTCGATGGGCGAGCAGTACTTC
CASSTHSMGEQYF
>TRBD1|TRBV19|NA|TRBJ2-7
TGTGCCAGTAGTGGGCCGGGACAGGGATCCTACGAGCAGTACTTC
CASSGPGQGSYEQYF
>TRBD1|TRBV6-5|NA|TRBJ1-1
TGTGCCAGCAGGCGACAGGGGGCCGACACTGAAGCTTTCTTT
CASRRQGADTEAFF
>TRBD1|TRBV6-6|NA|TRBJ1-1
TGTGCCAGCAGCACCGGACAGGGGGGAGCTTTCTTT
CASSTGQGGAFF
>NA|TRBV6-1|NA|TRBJ1-3
TGTGCCAGTGCTCCTCTTTCAAGCTCTGGAAACACCATATATTTT
CASAPLSSSGNTIYF
>NA|TRBV7-9|NA|TRBJ1-1
TGTGCCAGCAGCCCCGGAGGAGTAGGGACTGAAGCTTTCTTT
CASSPGGVGTEAFF
>TRBD2|TRBV18|NA|TRBJ2-5
TGTGCCAGCTCACCCTCGGGACTAGCGGGAGGAGAGACCCAGTACTTC
CASSPSGLAGGETQYF
>TRBD1|TRBV27|NA|TRBJ2-7
TGTGCCAGCAGTAAGACGGGACAGGGCTACGAGCAGTACTTC
CASSKTGQGYEQYF
>NA|TRBV11-2|NA|TRBJ2-7
TGTGCCAGCAGTTCGGGTAACTACGAGCAGTACTTC
CASSSGNYEQYF
>NA|TRBV7-2|NA|TRBJ1-5
TGTGCCAGCAGCTTATCCGGCCATAGCAATCAGCCCCAGCATTTT
CASSLSGHSNQPQHF
>TRBD1|TRBV30|few|TRBJ1-1
TGTGCCTGGAGAAACAGGGGGAAGTTCACTGAAGCTTTCTTT
CAWRNRGKFTEAFF